The clone carrying this TCR beta chain has a count of ten or more. These data are taken from a study of T cells in Graves' hyperthyroidism and ophthalmopathy. Regions amplified from RNA transcripts were the TCR beta CDR3 regions. A first-round RT-PCR of the TCR CDR3 used the HTBI primer set. Using its own MiXCR run on the multiplex PCR reads, TCRdb lists one record per CDR3 protein. Altogether 500,000 to 600,000 distinct CDR3 sequences are present, roughly 17% being singletons, with the ten largest covering 18%. The sequenced sample consisted of blood. This receptor was taken from a woman aged 18-29 years with Graves' hyperthyroidism.

Written as DNA, the CDR3 is TGTGCCAGCAGTTACTCGGGCAATGAGCAGTTCTTC. This codes for CASSYSGNEQFF. The chain carries TRBV6-5 and TRBJ2-1; D gene ambiguous. V lost 0 bases, J lost 6 bases, and 3 bases lay in between. CDR1 and CDR2 (germline): MNHEY, SVGAGI. CDR3 length equals 12 residues.